The text below deals with one TCR beta chain. These data belong to a study of blood T cell repertoires in COVID-19. Whole-study context: Samples of COVID-19 (acute and convalescent) were obtained from the United States, Italy and Spain. T cells, B-cell-depleted T cells, or PBMCs provided the cDNA or gDNA that served as material.

Looked up from germline, CDR1 is SGHRS and CDR2 is YFSETQ. The CDR3 spans 17 residues. V lost 0 bases, J lost 6 bases, and 9 bases stayed unmatched. Profiling relied on immunoSEQ multiplex PCR, and the TCRdb table lists in-frame clones only, not all of them. The sample carries 25,000 to 35,000 clones, around 80% recorded once. V usage is TRBV5-1 and J usage is TRBJ2-1, with 10 bases that match TRBD2. Sequences were obtained from peripheral blood. The clonotype comes from a woman aged 80 or older with acute or convalescent COVID-19. CDR3 in amino acids: CASSLVAGGPYINEQFF. Written as DNA, the CDR3 is TGCGCCAGCAGCTTGGTAGCGGGGGGCCCCTATATCAATGAGCAGTTCTTC.